A single sample gave rise to the 8 T cell receptor beta chains below, sequenced in a study of blood T cell repertoires in COVID-19. Sequencing was performed with immunoSEQ multiplex PCR; in TCRdb, only in-frame clones are kept and a portion is missing. Altogether roughly 250,000 clones are present, around 85% being singletons, with the ten largest covering about 12%. The sequencing input was peripheral blood. The source is a woman aged 25 to 39 with COVID-19, enrolled during active disease.

Comments on this clone: Other DNA sequences in the sample encode the same CDR3. The gene calls are TRBV7-9 and TRBJ2-7; D gene ambiguous. There are 12 residues in the CDR3. Germline loops: CDR1 SEHNR, CDR2 FQNEAQ (reference sequence). The V and J ends lost 6 bases and 3 bases respectively, with 9 bases between them. CDR3 in amino acids: CASSFADYEQYF. CDR3 bases: TGTGCCAGCAGTTTCGCAGACTACGAGCAGTACTTC.

V and J are TRBV7-8 and TRBJ2-5; D uncertain. This CDR3 is built from 11 residues. The V gene lost 4 bases and the J gene lost 7 bases, with 7 bases spanning the gap. CDR1 and CDR2 from the germline V gene are SGHVS and FQNEAQ. CDR3 region: CASSSPGTQYF. Here the CDR3 DNA reads TGTGCCAGCAGCTCCCCGGGGACCCAGTACTTC.

This clone was detected only once. V usage is TRBV19 and J usage is TRBJ1-6; D not certain. Trimming removed 3 bases from V and 0 bases from J, with 15 bases in between. The germline gives CDR1 LNHDA, CDR2 SQIVND (reference sequence). CDR3 length: 18 amino acids. CDR3 sequence reads: CASSIPPGGSSYNSPLHF. DNA for the CDR3: TGTGCCAGTAGTATTCCCCCCGGTGGGAGCTCCTATAATTCACCCCTCCACTTT. Complete variable domain (other parts from reference TRBV19 and TRBJ1-6): DGGITQSPKYLFRKEGQNVTLSCEQNLNHDAMYWYRQDPGQGLRLIYYSQIVNDFQKGDIAEGYSVSREKKESFPLTVTSAQKNPTAFYLCASSIPPGGSSYNSPLHFGNGTRLTVT.

This chain links TRBV5-1 with TRBJ2-1, with D possibly matching TRBD2 (5 bases). CDR3 length: 15 amino acids. Germline-derived CDR1 and CDR2 are SGHRS and YFSETQ. Between the trimmed V and J ends, which lost 4 bases and 2 bases, there was a span of 13 bases. The CDR3 protein is CASSEMRAAYNEQFF. The CDR3 DNA follows: TGCGCCAGCAGCGAAATGAGGGCAGCCTACAATGAGCAGTTCTTC.

The chain has TRBV6-5 and TRBJ2-2; D might be TRBD1 (6 bases). Trimming left V 11 bases short and J 0 bases short, with 13 bases between. The CDR3 covers 14 residues. Germline loops: CDR1 MNHEY, CDR2 SVGAGI. This chain's CDR3 is CAGGHSANTGELFF. CDR3 bases: TGTGCCGGGGGCCATTCCGCGAACACCGGGGAGCTGTTTTTT.

V and J are TRBV3-1 (or the pseudogene TRBV3-2) and TRBJ2-5; no firm D call. Germline loops: CDR1 LGHDT, CDR2 YNNKEL (reference sequence). Trimming left V 0 bases short and J 4 bases short, with 12 bases between. There are 15 residues in the CDR3. The CDR3 spells CASSQDRLSLETQYF. Here the CDR3 DNA reads TGTGCCAGCAGCCAAGATCGGTTGTCCTTAGAGACCCAGTACTTC.

This chain connects TRBV5-4 to TRBJ2-7; tentative D call: TRBD1 (7 bases). Germline loops: CDR1 SGHNT, CDR2 YYREEE (reference sequence). The CDR3 totals 14 residues. V was cut by 4 bases and J by 2 bases, with 13 bases left in between. The CDR3 region is CASSAARGAYEQYF. The CDR3 region has the DNA TGTGCCAGCAGCGCCGCCAGGGGGGCCTACGAGCAGTACTTC.

The gene calls are TRBV18 and TRBJ1-1; no reliable D call. CDR3 length equals 15 residues. V gave up 1 base and J gave up 0 bases, with 9 bases separating them. The germline gives CDR1 KGHSH, CDR2 LQKENI. The CDR3 coding sequence is TGTGCCAGCTCACCACAGGCGGAAATGAACACTGAAGCTTTCTTT. Translated: CASSPQAEMNTEAFF.